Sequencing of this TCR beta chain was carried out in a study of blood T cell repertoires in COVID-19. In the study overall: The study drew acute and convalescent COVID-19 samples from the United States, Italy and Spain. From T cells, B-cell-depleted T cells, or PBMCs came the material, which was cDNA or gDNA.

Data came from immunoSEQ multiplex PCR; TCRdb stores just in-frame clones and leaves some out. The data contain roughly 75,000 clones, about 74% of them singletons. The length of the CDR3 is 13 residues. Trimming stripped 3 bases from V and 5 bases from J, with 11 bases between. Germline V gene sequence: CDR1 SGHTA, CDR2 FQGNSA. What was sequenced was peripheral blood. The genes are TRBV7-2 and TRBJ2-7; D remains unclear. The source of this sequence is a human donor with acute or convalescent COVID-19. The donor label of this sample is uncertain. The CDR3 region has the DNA TGTGCCAGCAGCTTCTCAGGTCTGGACGAGCAGTACTTC. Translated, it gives CASSFSGLDEQYF. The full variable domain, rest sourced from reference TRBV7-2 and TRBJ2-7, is GAGVSQSPSNKVTEKGKDVELRCDPISGHTALYWYRQSLGQGLEFLIYFQGNSAPDKSGLPSDRFSAERTGGSVSTLTIQRTQQEDSAVYLCASSFSGLDEQYFGPGTRLTVT.